This is a list of T cell receptor beta chains from one sample in a study of blood T cells in healthy people across ages. TCRdb re-called the 5' RACE reads through MiXCR, storing one row per CDR3 protein. Counted here are roughly 800,000 distinct CDR3 sequences, 55% to 70% occurring once; the ten biggest clones make up approximately 23%. Sequencing input: blood. The receptors stem from a man between 25 and 39 years old in good health. Both conserved end residues are part of each CDR3. A D gene is named only where the DNA matches it firmly. Not every row has a clone size; where given, it reads once, few, many or a size class.

d_call | cdr3_length | clone_size | j_call | v_call | cdr3_aa | cdr3_nt
- | 13 | few | TRBJ2-7 | TRBV4-1 | CASSQEETYEQYF | TGCGCCAGCAGCCAAGAGGAGACCTACGAGCAGTACTTC
- | 14 | - | TRBJ2-5 | TRBV7-2 | CASSQVGYQETQYF | TGTGCCAGCAGCCAAGTAGGGTACCAAGAGACCCAGTACTTC
- | 14 | few | TRBJ2-7 | TRBV10-3 | CAISVDRSSYEQYF | TGTGCCATCAGTGTCGACCGGAGCTCCTACGAGCAGTACTTC
- | 16 | - | TRBJ2-7 | TRBV7-9 | CASSPVLGAAPGEQYF | TGTGCCAGCAGCCCTGTGTTGGGTGCCGCGCCGGGCGAGCAGTACTTC
- | 16 | - | TRBJ1-5 | TRBV4-2 | CASSQEAGNSNQPQHF | TGTGCCAGCAGCCAAGAAGCCGGGAATAGCAATCAGCCCCAGCATTTT
- | 15 | few | TRBJ2-7 | TRBV7-3 | CASSLNGGKRYEQYF | TGTGCCAGCAGCTTAAATGGCGGGAAACGATACGAGCAGTACTTC
- | 13 | many | TRBJ1-2 | TRBV9 | CASSVGTNYGYTF | TGTGCCAGCAGCGTTGGGACCAACTATGGCTACACCTTC
TRBD2 | 16 | few | TRBJ2-1 | TRBV3-1 | CASSQDLGGAYNEQFF | TGTGCCAGCAGCCAAGATCTCGGGGGGGCATACAATGAGCAGTTCTTC
TRBD1 | 14 | - | TRBJ2-3 | TRBV7-8 | CASSRGQGLDTQYF | TGTGCCAGCAGCCGGGGACAGGGTTTAGATACGCAGTATTTT
- | 15 | few | TRBJ2-7 | TRBV12-3/TRBV12-4 | CASSLRPRQVNEQYF | TGTGCCAGCAGTCTCCGACCACGACAGGTCAACGAGCAGTACTTC
- | 12 | - | TRBJ1-4 | TRBV12-3/TRBV12-4 | CASSAGSQKLFF | TGTGCCAGCAGCGCCGGGAGCCAAAAACTGTTTTTT
- | 13 | - | TRBJ2-3 | TRBV30 | CVWSTQGTDTQYF | TGTGTCTGGAGTACTCAGGGGACAGATACGCAGTATTTT
- | 12 | - | TRBJ2-3 | TRBV10-1 | CASSRDKNTQYF | TGCGCCAGCAGCCGCGACAAGAATACGCAGTATTTT
- | 13 | few | TRBJ2-2 | TRBV24-1 | CATSTGNTGELFF | TGTGCCACCAGTACAGGGAACACCGGGGAGCTGTTTTTT
- | 15 | - | TRBJ1-6 | TRBV7-2 | CASSLRAHDGSPLHF | TGTGCCAGCAGCTTAAGGGCCCACGATGGTTCACCCCTCCACTTT
- | 13 | - | TRBJ2-1 | TRBV15 | CATSRIGGWKPFF | TGTGCCACCAGCAGGATAGGGGGATGGAAACCGTTCTTC
- | 17 | - | TRBJ2-1 | TRBV4-2 | CASSQAGGNNPPHEQFF | TGTGCCAGCAGCCAAGCTGGAGGTAACAACCCCCCCCATGAGCAGTTCTTC
- | 16 | - | TRBJ1-2 | TRBV15 | CATSRDPNNANYGYTF | TGTGCCACCAGCAGAGACCCCAATAACGCGAACTATGGCTACACCTTC
TRBD2 | 14 | - | TRBJ2-1 | TRBV20-1 | CSAGGTTSHNEQFF | TGCAGTGCGGGCGGGACTACGTCCCACAATGAGCAGTTCTTC
- | 13 | - | TRBJ1-2 | TRBV29-1 | CSVETGANYGYTF | TGCAGCGTTGAGACGGGGGCTAACTATGGCTACACCTTC
- | 14 | - | TRBJ2-7 | TRBV18 | CTSSRTREYYEQYF | TGTACCAGCTCCCGAACCCGGGAGTACTACGAGCAGTACTTC
- | 14 | few | TRBJ1-6 | TRBV20-1 | CSANKQGSNSPLHF | TGCAGTGCAAACAAACAGGGCAGTAATTCACCCCTCCACTTT
- | 15 | - | TRBJ1-2 | TRBV10-3 | CAISESVLADRGYTF | TGTGCCATCAGTGAGTCAGTCTTGGCCGACCGAGGTTACACCTTC
- | 13 | - | TRBJ1-4 | TRBV28 | CASSEQGPEKLFF | TGTGCCAGCAGTGAGCAGGGCCCAGAAAAACTGTTTTTT
- | 16 | - | TRBJ2-3 | TRBV6-2/TRBV6-3 | CASSYWAGMGTDTQYF | TGTGCCAGCAGTTACTGGGCGGGGATGGGCACAGATACGCAGTATTTT
TRBD1 | 14 | many | TRBJ2-3 | TRBV4-3 | CASSQGQGSDTQYF | TGCGCCAGCAGCCAGGGACAGGGATCAGATACGCAGTATTTT
TRBD2 | 16 | - | TRBJ2-7 | TRBV4-2 | CASSQSQRREFSEQYF | TGTGCCAGCAGCCAAAGCCAAAGGCGGGAGTTTAGCGAGCAGTACTTC
TRBD1 | 14 | - | TRBJ2-2 | TRBV5-1 | CASSWGQGHGELFF | TGCGCCAGCAGCTGGGGACAGGGCCACGGGGAGCTGTTTTTT
- | 13 | few | TRBJ2-1 | TRBV7-2 | CASSLAPGGEQFF | TGTGCCAGCAGCCTAGCCCCCGGGGGTGAGCAGTTCTTC
- | 17 | few | TRBJ2-3 | TRBV4-3 | CASSQDWGREFPDTQYF | TGCGCCAGCAGCCAAGATTGGGGAAGGGAATTCCCAGATACGCAGTATTTT
- | 12 | many | TRBJ1-4 | TRBV7-2 | CASSFQLGKLFF | TGTGCCAGCAGCTTTCAACTCGGAAAACTGTTTTTT